This T cell receptor (beta chain) was observed in a study of T cell changes during pregnancy in multiple sclerosis. CDR1 is MNHEY and CDR2 is SMNVEV in the germline V gene (reference sequence). This CDR3 contains 15 residues. V lost 4 bases, J lost 0 bases, and 10 bases lay in between. Clones were sequenced by immunoSEQ multiplex PCR, and TCRdb holds only the in-frame ones, with some missing. The sample lists around 72,000 clones; around 94% were seen once. This sequence was found in a female donor in good health, enrolled as a control in a pregnancy study. The sequenced sample was peripheral blood, obtained in the second trimester of pregnancy. This chain uses TRBV27 with TRBJ2-4; D is possibly TRBD1 (6 bases). CDR3 sequence: CASSWATGAKNIQYF. DNA of the CDR3: TGTGCCAGCAGTTGGGCGACAGGAGCCAAAAACATTCAGTACTTC.